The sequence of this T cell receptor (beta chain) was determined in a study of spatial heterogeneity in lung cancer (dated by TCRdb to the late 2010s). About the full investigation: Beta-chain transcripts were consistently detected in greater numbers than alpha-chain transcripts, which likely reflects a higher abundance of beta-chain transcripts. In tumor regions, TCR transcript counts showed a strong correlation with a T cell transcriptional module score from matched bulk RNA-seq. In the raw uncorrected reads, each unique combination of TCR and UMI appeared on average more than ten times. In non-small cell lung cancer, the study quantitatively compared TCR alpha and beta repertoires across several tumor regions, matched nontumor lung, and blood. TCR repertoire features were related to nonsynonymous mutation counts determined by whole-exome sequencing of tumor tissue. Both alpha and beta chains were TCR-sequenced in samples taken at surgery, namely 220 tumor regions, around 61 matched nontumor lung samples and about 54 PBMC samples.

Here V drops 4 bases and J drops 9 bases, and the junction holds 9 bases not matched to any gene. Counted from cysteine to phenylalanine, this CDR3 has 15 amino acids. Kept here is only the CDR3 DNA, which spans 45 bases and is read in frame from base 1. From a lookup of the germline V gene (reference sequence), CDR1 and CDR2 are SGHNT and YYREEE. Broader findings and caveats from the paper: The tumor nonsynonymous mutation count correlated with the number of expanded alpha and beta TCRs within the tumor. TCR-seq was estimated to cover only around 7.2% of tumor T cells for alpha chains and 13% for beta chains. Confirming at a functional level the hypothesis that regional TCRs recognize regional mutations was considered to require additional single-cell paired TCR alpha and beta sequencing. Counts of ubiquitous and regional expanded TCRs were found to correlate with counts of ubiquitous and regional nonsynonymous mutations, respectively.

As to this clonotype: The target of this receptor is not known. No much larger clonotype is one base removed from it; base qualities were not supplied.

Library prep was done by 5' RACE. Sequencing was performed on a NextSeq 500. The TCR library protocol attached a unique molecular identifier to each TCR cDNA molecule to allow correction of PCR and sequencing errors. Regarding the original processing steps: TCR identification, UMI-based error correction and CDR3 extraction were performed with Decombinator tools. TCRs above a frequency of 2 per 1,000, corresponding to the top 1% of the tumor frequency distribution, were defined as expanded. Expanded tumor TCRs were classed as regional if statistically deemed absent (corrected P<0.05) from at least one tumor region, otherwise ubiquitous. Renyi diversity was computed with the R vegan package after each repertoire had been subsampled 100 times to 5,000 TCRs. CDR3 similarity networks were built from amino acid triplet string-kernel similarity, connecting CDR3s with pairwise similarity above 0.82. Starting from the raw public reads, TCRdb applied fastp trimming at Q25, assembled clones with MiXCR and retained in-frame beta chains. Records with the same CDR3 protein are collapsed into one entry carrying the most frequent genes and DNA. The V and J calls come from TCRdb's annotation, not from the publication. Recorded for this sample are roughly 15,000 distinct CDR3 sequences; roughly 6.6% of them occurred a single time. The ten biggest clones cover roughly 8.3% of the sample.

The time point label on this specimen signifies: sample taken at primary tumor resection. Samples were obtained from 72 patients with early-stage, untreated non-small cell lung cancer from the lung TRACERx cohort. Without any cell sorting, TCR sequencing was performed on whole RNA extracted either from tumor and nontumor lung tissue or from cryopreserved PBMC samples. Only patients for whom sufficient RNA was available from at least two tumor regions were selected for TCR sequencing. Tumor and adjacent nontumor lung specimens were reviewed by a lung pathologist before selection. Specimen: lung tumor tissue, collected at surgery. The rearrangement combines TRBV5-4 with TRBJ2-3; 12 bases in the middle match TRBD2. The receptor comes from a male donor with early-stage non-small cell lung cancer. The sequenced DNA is TGTGCCAGCAGCCTAACTAGCGGGGGGCAGGTGACGCAGTATTTT. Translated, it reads CASSLTSGGQVTQYF.